The 27 T cell receptor beta chains in this list originate from one sample, sequenced in a study of STAT5B mutations in CD4+ large granular lymphocyte leukemia. Libraries were prepared by immunoSEQ multiplex PCR; TCRdb keeps only in-frame clonotypes and omits some of them. This sample has 20,000 to 30,000 clones, with around 81% found just once. Sequenced sample: CD4+ T cells from blood buffy coats. Source of these receptors: a human donor in good health.

V is TRBV28 and J is TRBJ2-2, with D unclear. This CDR3 comprises 12 residues. The ends were cut back, 3 bases at V and 4 bases at J, with 3 bases in the middle. CDR1 and CDR2 (germline): MDHEN, SYDVKM. The CDR3 DNA reads TGTGCCAGCAGTTTCCTCACCGGGGAGCTGTTTTTT. Amino acid sequence: CASSFLTGELFF.

The rearrangement links TRBV7-8 to TRBJ1-3, with unresolved D. Germline V lookup: CDR1 SGHVS, CDR2 FQNEAQ. The length of the CDR3 is 13 residues. The germline V and J ends were trimmed by 2 bases and 4 bases, with 6 bases remaining between them. In DNA, the CDR3 is TGTGCCAGCAGCTTATTGGGCGGAAACACCATATATTTT. Translation: CASSLLGGNTIYF.

CDR3 bases: TGTGCCAGTAGTTGGGGGCACAATCAGCCCCAGCATTTT. Amino acid sequence: CASSWGHNQPQHF. The chain is built from TRBV19 and TRBJ1-5; weak D call: TRBD1 (6 bases). The CDR3 contains 13 residues. Trimming took off 5 bases at V and 3 bases at J, with 8 bases between the two ends. Germline values: CDR1 LNHDA, CDR2 SQIVND (reference sequence).

The J gene is TRBJ2-6, the V gene TRBV19; D is uncertain. Per germline, CDR1 LNHDA and CDR2 SQIVND (reference sequence). The CDR3 consists of 14 residues. Trimming stripped 6 bases from V and 0 bases from J, with 6 bases between. The chain's CDR3 is CASRGYSGANVLTF. CDR3 sequence (DNA): TGTGCCAGTAGAGGTTACTCTGGGGCCAACGTCCTGACTTTC. The entire variable domain, with the rest obtained from reference TRBV19 and TRBJ2-6, is as follows: DGGITQSPKYLFRKEGQNVTLSCEQNLNHDAMYWYRQDPGQGLRLIYYSQIVNDFQKGDIAEGYSVSREKKESFPLTVTSAQKNPTAFYLCASRGYSGANVLTFGAGSRLTVL.

CDR3 amino acids: CASSDQPGQGRSYTF. The CDR3 DNA sequence: TGTGCCAGCAGTGATCAACCGGGACAGGGAAGGAGCTACACCTTC. V is TRBV6-1 and J is TRBJ1-2, with TRBD1 identical over 9 bases. Per the germline V gene, CDR1 is MNHNS and CDR2 is SASEGT. The CDR3 covers 15 residues. Trimming at V came to 3 bases and at J to 9 bases, leaving 11 bases not matched to a gene.

The chain employs TRBV2 and TRBJ1-3; D unclear. This CDR3 is built from 12 residues. Trimming took 1 base from V and 15 from J, leaving 13 bases between them. CDR1 is SNHLY, CDR2 FYNNEI, per germline. CDR3 residues: CASSEEVGRSYF. The CDR3 bases are TGTGCCAGCAGTGAAGAAGTAGGTCGGTCATATTTT. Based on the CDR3 plus reference TRBV2 and TRBJ1-3, the full variable domain is EPEVTQTPSHQVTQMGQEVILRCVPISNHLYFYWYRQILGQKVEFLVSFYNNEISEKSEIFDDQFSVERPDGSNFTLKIRSTKLEDSAMYFCASSEEVGRSYFGEGSWLTVV.

This clone came up a few times. The chain joins TRBV2 to TRBJ1-2, with D possibly TRBD1 on 5 matching bases. V dropped 6 bases and J dropped 8 bases, with 13 bases sitting between them. The CDR3 sequence is 12 residues long. Germline V gene sequence: CDR1 SNHLY, CDR2 FYNNEI. CDR3 in amino acids: CASRTEGPGYTF. The CDR3 DNA follows: TGTGCCAGCAGGACGGAGGGACCGGGCTACACCTTC.

The gene calls are TRBV19 and TRBJ1-1, with 8 bases lining up with TRBD1. V shed 4 bases and J 0 bases; nucleotides not matched to a gene: 1. The CDR3 is 14 amino acids. CDR1 and CDR2 (germline): LNHDA, SQIVND (reference sequence). CDR3 residues: CASSTGQVNTEAFF. The CDR3 DNA sequence: TGTGCCAGTAGTACGGGACAGGTGAACACTGAAGCTTTCTTT.

This clone was observed a few times. The chain couples TRBV12-5 to TRBJ2-7, with a possible D match to TRBD2 (5 bases). V shed 0 bases and J shed 7 bases, with 19 bases lying between them. The germline CDR1 and CDR2 sequences are LGHNT and FRNRAP. This CDR3 spans 16 amino acids. In DNA form, the CDR3 reads TGTGCTAGTGGTTTGGTATTGAGCGGACGATCTAGGGAGCAGTACTTC. Protein product: CASGLVLSGRSREQYF.

The V and J genes are TRBV5-1 and TRBJ2-7; 8 bases map to TRBD2. After removal of 7 bases from V and 6 bases from J, the junction contained 3 bases not matched to a gene. This CDR3 is 11 amino acids long. CDR1 SGHRS and CDR2 YFSETQ come from the germline V gene. CDR3: CASGLAGEQYF. The DNA of the CDR3 is TGCGCCAGCGGACTAGCTGGCGAGCAGTACTTC.

This chain uses TRBV20-1 with TRBJ2-7; TRBD1 might be the D (6 bases). Germline V gene data show CDR1 as DFQATT and CDR2 as SNEGSKA (reference sequence). CDR3 size: 11 residues. V lost 4 bases to trimming and J lost 4 bases, with 8 bases between them. CDR3 bases: TGCAGTGCTATCGGACAGTACGAGCAGTACTTC. Encoded protein: CSAIGQYEQYF.

In its sample, this clone was seen once. The chain joins TRBV5-1 to TRBJ2-3, with 13 bases aligning to TRBD2. V was clipped by 3 bases and J by 3 bases; unmatched bases: 1. From germline, CDR1 is SGHRS and CDR2 YFSETQ. The CDR3 extends over 15 amino acids. The CDR3 protein is CASSWGLAGTDTQYF. The DNA for the CDR3 is TGCGCCAGCAGCTGGGGACTAGCGGGGACAGATACGCAGTATTTT.

V is TRBV7-3 and J is TRBJ2-2, with D perhaps TRBD2 (5 bases). The CDR3 is 15 residues long. Trimming took off 2 bases at V and 4 bases at J, with 11 bases between the two ends. Germline loops: CDR1 SGHTA, CDR2 FQGTGA. The CDR3 sequence: CASSLRGSLTGELFF. CDR3 coding DNA: TGTGCCAGCAGCTTACGCGGGTCGCTCACCGGGGAGCTGTTTTTT.

The chain is built from TRBV6-5 and TRBJ2-7, with a possible D match to TRBD2 (6 bases). V lost 6 bases to trimming and J lost 0 bases, with 15 bases between them. The V gene's germline CDR1 is MNHEY and CDR2 SVGAGI. The CDR3 totals 15 residues. DNA for the CDR3: TGTGCCAGCAGGGAGACTAGTCCGAGCTCCTACGAGCAGTACTTC. This gives the protein CASRETSPSSYEQYF.

The chain couples TRBV7-8 to TRBJ2-4; 8 bases agree with TRBD2. CDR1 SGHVS and CDR2 FQNEAQ come from the germline V gene. With 5 bases clipped from V and 8 bases from J, the junction kept 14 bases outside the gene matches. The CDR3 sequence is 16 residues long. CDR3 bases: TGTGCCAGCAGCCCAAGAGGGAGGCCGGGAGGGGACATTCAGTACTTC. Translating it yields CASSPRGRPGGDIQYF.

This chain links TRBV19 with TRBJ1-2; 10 positions agree with TRBD1. This CDR3 has 18 amino acids. CDR1 and CDR2 from the germline V gene are LNHDA and SQIVND (reference sequence). V was pared by 3 bases and J by 4 bases, with 14 bases of the junction left unmatched. The CDR3 sequence: CASSITHPRQGAAYGYTF. The DNA for the CDR3 is TGTGCCAGTAGTATTACACACCCTCGACAGGGGGCGGCCTATGGCTACACCTTC.

The V gene is TRBV7-2, the J gene TRBJ2-5, with D maybe TRBD2 (6 bases). Germline V gene sequence: CDR1 SGHTA, CDR2 FQGNSA. V lost 3 bases to trimming and J lost 2 bases, with 10 bases between them. This CDR3 comprises 14 residues. CDR3 sequence (DNA): TGTGCCAGCAGCTTTATGGGGGGACAAGAGACCCAGTACTTC. This encodes CASSFMGGQETQYF.

This chain connects TRBV7-9 to TRBJ1-1; a possible D gene is TRBD1 (6 bases). CDR1 and CDR2 from the germline V gene are SEHNR and FQNEAQ (reference sequence). V was pared by 6 bases and J by 0 bases, with 20 bases between. The CDR3 is made up of 17 amino acids. CDR3 in amino acids: CASRGAAGTSMNTEAFF. The CDR3 DNA reads as TGTGCCAGCAGGGGGGCGGCAGGGACGTCTATGAACACTGAAGCTTTCTTT.

This rearrangement joins TRBV28 to TRBJ1-2, with D hard to call. The CDR3 spans 13 residues. Germline assignment: CDR1 MDHEN and CDR2 SYDVKM. Trimming removed 4 bases at V and 5 bases at J, with 11 bases between. The CDR3 reads CASSSPLVYGYTF. The CDR3 bases are TGTGCCAGCAGTTCCCCGCTAGTATATGGCTACACCTTC.

The gene calls are TRBV9 and TRBJ2-6; D not resolved. The V and J ends lost 3 bases and 0 bases respectively, with 10 bases between them. Germline V gives CDR1 SGDLS, CDR2 YYNGEE. The CDR3 totals 16 residues. CDR3 bases: TGTGCCAGCAGCGCCCAGCAGGCCTCTGGGGCCAACGTCCTGACTTTC. Amino acids: CASSAQQASGANVLTF. The full variable domain, rest sourced from reference TRBV9 and TRBJ2-6, is DSGVTQTPKHLITATGQRVTLRCSPRSGDLSVYWYQQSLDQGLQFLIQYYNGEERAKGNILERFSAQQFPDLHSELNLSSLELGDSALYFCASSAQQASGANVLTFGAGSRLTVL.

The chain uses TRBV30 and TRBJ2-7; D is undetermined. The V and J ends lost 3 bases and 0 bases respectively, with 12 bases between them. CDR1 is GTSNPN, CDR2 SVGIG, per germline (reference sequence). CDR3 length: 14 residues. CDR3 in amino acids: CAWRLDPNSYEQYF. DNA for the CDR3: TGTGCCTGGAGGCTAGACCCCAACTCCTACGAGCAGTACTTC.

In its sample, this clone was seen a few times. The genes are TRBV19 and TRBJ1-5; D is unclear. Germline V gene sequence: CDR1 LNHDA, CDR2 SQIVND (reference sequence). Trimming took 7 bases from V and 3 from J, leaving 7 bases between them. There are 12 residues in the CDR3. The CDR3 loop is CASKVANQPQHF. The CDR3 DNA reads TGTGCCAGTAAGGTCGCCAATCAGCCCCAGCATTTT.

The V and J genes are TRBV5-4 and TRBJ2-3; tentative D call: TRBD2 (7 bases). Germline values: CDR1 SGHNT, CDR2 YYREEE (reference sequence). The V gene lost 2 bases and the J gene lost 1 base, with 11 bases spanning the gap. The CDR3 consists of 15 residues. The CDR3 region is CASSLRGGGTDTQYF. CDR3 DNA sequence: TGTGCCAGCAGCTTAAGAGGGGGGGGCACAGATACGCAGTATTTT.

The V gene is TRBV11-3, the J gene TRBJ2-1, with D tentatively TRBD2 (5 bases). V was trimmed by 1 base and J by 12 bases, leaving 13 bases between them. Germline CDR1 and CDR2: SGHNT and YENEEA. The CDR3 has 13 residues. The CDR3 sequence is CASSLGLSAGQFF. The CDR3 bases are TGTGCCAGCAGCTTAGGCTTGTCGGCGGGGCAGTTCTTC.

The chain recombines TRBV11-3 with TRBJ1-2; the D is unclear. The CDR3 runs 16 residues. The germline gives CDR1 SGHNT, CDR2 YENEEA. The V gene lost 1 base and the J gene lost 2 bases, with 14 bases spanning the gap. The CDR3 sequence: CASSLARGGGNYGYTF. The CDR3 DNA reads TGTGCCAGCAGCTTAGCCCGGGGAGGAGGGAACTATGGCTACACCTTC.

The gene calls are TRBV5-4 and TRBJ1-1; tentative D call: TRBD1 (5 bases). With 0 bases removed from V and 4 bases from J, the gap between germline ends came to 10 bases. This CDR3 has 14 residues. CDR1 SGHNT and CDR2 YYREEE come from the germline V gene (reference sequence). CDR3 sequence: CASSLEGWSTEAFF. In DNA form, the CDR3 reads TGTGCCAGCAGCTTGGAGGGGTGGAGCACTGAAGCTTTCTTT.

The V and J genes are TRBV11-3 and TRBJ2-1; 7 nucleotides align to TRBD1. The CDR3 is 14 amino acids. V shed 6 bases and J 2 bases; nucleotides not matched to a gene: 4. Germline CDR1 and CDR2: SGHNT and YENEEA. DNA of the CDR3: TGTGCCAGCAGGGACGACAGGGCCTACAATGAGCAGTTCTTC. This translates into CASRDDRAYNEQFF.